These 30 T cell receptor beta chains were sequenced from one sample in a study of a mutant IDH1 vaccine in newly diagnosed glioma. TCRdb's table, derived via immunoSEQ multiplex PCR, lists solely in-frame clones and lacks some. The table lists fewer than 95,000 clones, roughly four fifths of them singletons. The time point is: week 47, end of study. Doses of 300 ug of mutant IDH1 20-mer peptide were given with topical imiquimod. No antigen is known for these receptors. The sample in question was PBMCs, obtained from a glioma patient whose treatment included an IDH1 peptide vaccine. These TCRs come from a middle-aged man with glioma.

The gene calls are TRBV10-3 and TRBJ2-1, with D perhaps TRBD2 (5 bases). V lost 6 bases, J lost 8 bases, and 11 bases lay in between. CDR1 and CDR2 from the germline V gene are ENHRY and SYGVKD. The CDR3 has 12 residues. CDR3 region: CAISELVYEQFF. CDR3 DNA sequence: TGTGCCATCAGCGAACTAGTATATGAGCAGTTCTTC.

In nucleotides, the CDR3 is TGTGCCAGCAACTTGTGGAGTAACAATCAGCCCCAGCATTTT. This gives the protein CASNLWSNNQPQHF. V is TRBV28 and J is TRBJ1-5; D uncertain. The CDR3 runs to 14 residues. Germline CDR1 is MDHEN and CDR2 is SYDVKM. V was clipped by 7 bases and J by 3 bases, with 13 bases between them.

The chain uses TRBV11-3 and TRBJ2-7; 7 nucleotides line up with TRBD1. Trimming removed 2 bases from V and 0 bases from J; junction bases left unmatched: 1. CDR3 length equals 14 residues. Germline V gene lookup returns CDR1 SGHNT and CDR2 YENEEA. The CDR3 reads CASSLRDSSYEQYF. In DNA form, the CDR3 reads TGTGCCAGCAGCTTAAGGGACAGCTCCTACGAGCAGTACTTC.

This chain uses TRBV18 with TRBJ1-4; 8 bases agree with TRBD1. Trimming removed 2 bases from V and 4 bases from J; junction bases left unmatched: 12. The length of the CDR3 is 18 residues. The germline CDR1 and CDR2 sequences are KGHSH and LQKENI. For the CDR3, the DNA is TGTGCCAGCTCACCAGGGGAACCGGGACAGGTCCTTAATGAAAAACTGTTTTTT. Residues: CASSPGEPGQVLNEKLFF.

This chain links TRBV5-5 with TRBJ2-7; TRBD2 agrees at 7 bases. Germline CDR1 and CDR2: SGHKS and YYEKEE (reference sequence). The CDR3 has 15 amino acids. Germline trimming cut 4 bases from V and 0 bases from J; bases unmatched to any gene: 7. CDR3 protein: CASSHWREPSYEQYF. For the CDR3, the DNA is TGTGCCAGCAGCCATTGGCGGGAGCCCTCCTACGAGCAGTACTTC.

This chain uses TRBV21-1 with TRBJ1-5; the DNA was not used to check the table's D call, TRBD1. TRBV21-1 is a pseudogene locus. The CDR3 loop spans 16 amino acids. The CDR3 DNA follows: TGTGCCAGCAGCAAAAGGGGACAGGGGAGAGGACAGCCCCAGCATTTT. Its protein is CASSKRGQGRGQPQHF.

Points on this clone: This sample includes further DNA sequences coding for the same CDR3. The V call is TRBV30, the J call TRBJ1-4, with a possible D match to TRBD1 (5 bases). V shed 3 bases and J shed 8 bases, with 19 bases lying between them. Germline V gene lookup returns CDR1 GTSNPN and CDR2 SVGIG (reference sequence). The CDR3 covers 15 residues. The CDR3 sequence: CAWRAGQGNREKLFF. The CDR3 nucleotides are TGTGCCTGGAGAGCGGGGCAGGGAAATCGAGAAAAACTGTTTTTT.

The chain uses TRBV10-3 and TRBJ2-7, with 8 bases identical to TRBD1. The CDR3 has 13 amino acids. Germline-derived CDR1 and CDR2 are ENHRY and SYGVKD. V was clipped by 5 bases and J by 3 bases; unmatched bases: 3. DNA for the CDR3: TGTGCCATCAGTTGGACAGGGAACTACGAGCAGTACTTC. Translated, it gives CAISWTGNYEQYF.

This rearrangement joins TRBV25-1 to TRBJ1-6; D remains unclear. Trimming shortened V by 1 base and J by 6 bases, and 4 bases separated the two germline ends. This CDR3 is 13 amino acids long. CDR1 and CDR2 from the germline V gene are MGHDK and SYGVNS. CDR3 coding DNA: TGTGCCAGCAGTGAATTGGGTAATTCACCCCTCCACTTT. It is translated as CASSELGNSPLHF.

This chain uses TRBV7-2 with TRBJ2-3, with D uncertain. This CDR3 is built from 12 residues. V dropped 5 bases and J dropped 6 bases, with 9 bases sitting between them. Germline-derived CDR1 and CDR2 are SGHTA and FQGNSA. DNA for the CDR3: TGTGCCAGCAGCCCCACGACGGATACGCAGTATTTT. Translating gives CASSPTTDTQYF.

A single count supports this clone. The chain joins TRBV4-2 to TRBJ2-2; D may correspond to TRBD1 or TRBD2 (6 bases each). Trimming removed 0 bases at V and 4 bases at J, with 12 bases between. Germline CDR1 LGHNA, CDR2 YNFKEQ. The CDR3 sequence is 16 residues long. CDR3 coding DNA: TGTGCCAGCAGCCAAGAGGGGGGCGGTGGCACCGGGGAGCTGTTTTTT. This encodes CASSQEGGGGTGELFF.

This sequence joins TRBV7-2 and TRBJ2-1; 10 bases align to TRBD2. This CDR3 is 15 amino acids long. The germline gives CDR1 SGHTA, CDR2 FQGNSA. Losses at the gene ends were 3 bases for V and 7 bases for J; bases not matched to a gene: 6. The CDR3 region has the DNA TGTGCCAGCAGCTTGAGCGGGGGGGCCCAGAATGAGCAGTTCTTC. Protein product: CASSLSGGAQNEQFF.

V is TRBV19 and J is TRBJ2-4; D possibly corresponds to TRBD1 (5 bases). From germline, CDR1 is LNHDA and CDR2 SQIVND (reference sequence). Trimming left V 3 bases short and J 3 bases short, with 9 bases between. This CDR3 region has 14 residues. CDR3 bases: TGTGCCAGTAGTATGGAAGGGGTCAAAAACATTCAGTACTTC. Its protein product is CASSMEGVKNIQYF.

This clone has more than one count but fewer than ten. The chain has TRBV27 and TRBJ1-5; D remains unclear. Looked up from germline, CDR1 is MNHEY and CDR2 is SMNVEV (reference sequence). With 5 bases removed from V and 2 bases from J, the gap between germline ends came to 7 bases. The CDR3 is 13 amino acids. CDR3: CASSPPGNQPQHF. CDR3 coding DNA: TGTGCCAGCAGTCCCCCGGGCAATCAGCCCCAGCATTTT.

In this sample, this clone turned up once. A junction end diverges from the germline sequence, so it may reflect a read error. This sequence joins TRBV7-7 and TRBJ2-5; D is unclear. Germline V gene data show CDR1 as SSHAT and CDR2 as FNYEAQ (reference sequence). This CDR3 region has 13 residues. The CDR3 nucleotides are TGTGCTAGCAGCTCCCAGATCGAAGAGACCCAGTACTTC. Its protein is CASSSQIEETQYF.

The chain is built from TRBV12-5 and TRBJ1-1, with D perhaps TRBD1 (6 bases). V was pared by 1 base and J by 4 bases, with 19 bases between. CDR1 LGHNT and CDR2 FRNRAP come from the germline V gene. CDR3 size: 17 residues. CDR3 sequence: CASGLGPYGGPSTEAFF. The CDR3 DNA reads TGTGCTAGTGGTTTGGGCCCTTATGGGGGGCCTAGCACTGAAGCTTTCTTT.

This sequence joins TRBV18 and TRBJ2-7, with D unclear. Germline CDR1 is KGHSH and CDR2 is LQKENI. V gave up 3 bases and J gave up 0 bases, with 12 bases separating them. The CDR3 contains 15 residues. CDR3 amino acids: CASSPQSPLSYEQYF. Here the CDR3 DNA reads TGTGCCAGCTCACCTCAGAGCCCTCTCTCCTACGAGCAGTACTTC.

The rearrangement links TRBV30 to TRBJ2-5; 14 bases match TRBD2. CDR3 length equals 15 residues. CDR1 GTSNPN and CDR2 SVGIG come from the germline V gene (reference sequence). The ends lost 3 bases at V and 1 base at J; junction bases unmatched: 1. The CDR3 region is CAWSGLAGGQETQYF. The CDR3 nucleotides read TGTGCCTGGAGCGGACTAGCGGGGGGCCAAGAGACCCAGTACTTC.

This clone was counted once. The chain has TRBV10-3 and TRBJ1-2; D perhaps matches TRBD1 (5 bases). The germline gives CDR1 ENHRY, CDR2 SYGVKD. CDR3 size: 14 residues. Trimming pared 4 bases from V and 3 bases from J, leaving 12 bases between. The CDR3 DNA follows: TGTGCCATCAGTGCTGGGGGTCAGGACTATGGCTACACCTTC. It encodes CAISAGGQDYGYTF.

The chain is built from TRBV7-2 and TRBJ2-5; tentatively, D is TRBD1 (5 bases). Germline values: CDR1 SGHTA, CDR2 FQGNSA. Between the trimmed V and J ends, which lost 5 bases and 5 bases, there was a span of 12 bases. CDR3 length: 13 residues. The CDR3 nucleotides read TGTGCCAGCAGCCCTCGACAGCTTGAGACCCAGTACTTC. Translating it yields CASSPRQLETQYF. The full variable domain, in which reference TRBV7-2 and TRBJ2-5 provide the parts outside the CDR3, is GAGVSQSPSNKVTEKGKDVELRCDPISGHTALYWYRQSLGQGLEFLIYFQGNSAPDKSGLPSDRFSAERTGGSVSTLTIQRTQQEDSAVYLCASSPRQLETQYFGPGTRLLVL.

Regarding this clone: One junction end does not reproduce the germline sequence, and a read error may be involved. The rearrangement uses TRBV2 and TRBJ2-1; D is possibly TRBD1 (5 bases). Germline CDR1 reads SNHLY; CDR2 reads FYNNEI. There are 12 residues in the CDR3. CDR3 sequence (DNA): TGTGCCAGCAGCAGGGCCTACAGTGAGCAGTTCTTC. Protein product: CASSRAYSEQFF.

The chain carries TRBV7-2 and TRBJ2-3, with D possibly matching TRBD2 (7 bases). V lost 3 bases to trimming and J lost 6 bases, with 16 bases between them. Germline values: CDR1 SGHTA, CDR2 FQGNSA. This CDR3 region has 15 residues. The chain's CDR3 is CASSFTGGGVDTQYF. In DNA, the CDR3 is TGTGCCAGCAGCTTCACCGGAGGGGGGGTGGATACGCAGTATTTT.

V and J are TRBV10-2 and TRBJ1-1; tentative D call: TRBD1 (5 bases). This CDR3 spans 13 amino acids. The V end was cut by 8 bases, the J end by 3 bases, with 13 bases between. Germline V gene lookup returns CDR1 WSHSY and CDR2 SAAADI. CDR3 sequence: CASGWGGYTEAFF. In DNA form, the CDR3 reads TGCGCCAGCGGCTGGGGGGGGTACACTGAAGCTTTCTTT.

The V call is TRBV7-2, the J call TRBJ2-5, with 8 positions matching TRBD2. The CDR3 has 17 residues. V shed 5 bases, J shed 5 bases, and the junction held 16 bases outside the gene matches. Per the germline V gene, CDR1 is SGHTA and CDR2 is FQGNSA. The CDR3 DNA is TGTGCCAGCAGCCCCCTTGGCGCGGGGGGCCACGGTGAGACCCAGTACTTC. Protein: CASSPLGAGGHGETQYF.

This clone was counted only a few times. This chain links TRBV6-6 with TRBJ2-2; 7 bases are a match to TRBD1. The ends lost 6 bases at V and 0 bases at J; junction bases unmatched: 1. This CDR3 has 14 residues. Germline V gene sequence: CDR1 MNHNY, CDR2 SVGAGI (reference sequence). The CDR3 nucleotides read TGTGCCAGCAGGCAGGGGGCGAACACCGGGGAGCTGTTTTTT. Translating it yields CASRQGANTGELFF.

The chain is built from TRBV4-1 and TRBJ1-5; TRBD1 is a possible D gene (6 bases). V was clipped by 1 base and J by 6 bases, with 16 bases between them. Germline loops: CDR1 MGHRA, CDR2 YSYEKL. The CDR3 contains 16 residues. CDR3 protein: CASSQVAGGPGQPQHF. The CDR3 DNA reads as TGCGCCAGCAGCCAAGTAGCGGGGGGGCCGGGTCAGCCCCAGCATTTT.

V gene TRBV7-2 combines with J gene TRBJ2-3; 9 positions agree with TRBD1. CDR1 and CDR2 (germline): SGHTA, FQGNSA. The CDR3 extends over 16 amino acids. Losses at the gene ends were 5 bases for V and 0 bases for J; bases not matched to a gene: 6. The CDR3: CASSQRQGGSTDTQYF. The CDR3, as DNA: TGTGCCAGCAGCCAAAGACAGGGGGGGAGCACAGATACGCAGTATTTT. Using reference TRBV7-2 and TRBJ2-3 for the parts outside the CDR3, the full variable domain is GAGVSQSPSNKVTEKGKDVELRCDPISGHTALYWYRQSLGQGLEFLIYFQGNSAPDKSGLPSDRFSAERTGGSVSTLTIQRTQQEDSAVYLCASSQRQGGSTDTQYFGPGTRLTVL.

CDR3: CASSKGTSGGGEQYF. CDR3 nucleotide sequence: TGTGCCAGCAGCAAGGGGACTAGCGGGGGAGGTGAGCAGTACTTC. This chain joins TRBV9 and TRBJ2-7, with TRBD2 matching 14 bases. CDR3 size: 15 residues. Looked up from germline, CDR1 is SGDLS and CDR2 is YYNGEE. Trimming took 4 bases from V and 7 from J; bases not matched to a gene: 7. The whole variable domain, filled in from reference TRBV9 and TRBJ2-7, reads DSGVTQTPKHLITATGQRVTLRCSPRSGDLSVYWYQQSLDQGLQFLIQYYNGEERAKGNILERFSAQQFPDLHSELNLSSLELGDSALYFCASSKGTSGGGEQYFGPGTRLTVT.

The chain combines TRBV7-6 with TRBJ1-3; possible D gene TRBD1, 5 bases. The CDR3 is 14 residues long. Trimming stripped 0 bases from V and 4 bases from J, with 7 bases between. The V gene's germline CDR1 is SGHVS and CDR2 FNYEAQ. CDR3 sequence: CASSLAGAGNTIYF. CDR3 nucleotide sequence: TGTGCCAGCAGCTTAGCAGGGGCGGGAAACACCATATATTTT. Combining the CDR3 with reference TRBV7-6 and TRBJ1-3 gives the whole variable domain GAGVSQSPRYKVTKRGQDVALRCDPISGHVSLYWYRQALGQGPEFLTYFNYEAQQDKSGLPNDRFSAERPEGSISTLTIQRTEQRDSAMYRCASSLAGAGNTIYFGEGSWLTVV.

The CDR3 DNA reads as TGTGCCAGCAGCCCTGCGACAGGGATCGGGGAGCTGTTTTTT. This sequence encodes CASSPATGIGELFF. This sequence joins TRBV11-3 and TRBJ2-2; 7 bases line up with TRBD1. Germline CDR1 SGHNT, CDR2 YENEEA. The CDR3 is 14 residues long. With V trimmed by 5 bases and J by 7 bases, 7 bases remained unmatched.